The 29 T cell receptor beta chains below were found in one sample sequenced in a study of blood T cell repertoires in COVID-19. TCRdb's copy holds only in-frame clones and misses some; the assay was immunoSEQ multiplex PCR. This table has 250,000 to 400,000 clones, approximately 89% appearing once. Sequencing was carried out using peripheral blood. The receptors come from a woman aged 30 to 39 with COVID-19, enrolled during active disease.

The chain employs TRBV5-1 and TRBJ2-3, with TRBD1 matching over 8 bases. The germline V gene has CDR1 SGHRS and CDR2 YFSETQ. The V gene end was trimmed by 0 bases and the J gene end by 14 bases; junction bases not matched to a gene: 5. This CDR3 contains 12 residues. The CDR3 sequence is CASSLGTGFTYF. The DNA of the CDR3 is TGCGCCAGCAGCTTGGGGACAGGGTTTACGTATTTT.

The rearrangement uses TRBV28 and TRBJ1-2, with a possible D match to TRBD1 (6 bases). The CDR3 totals 12 residues. V gave up 3 bases and J gave up 10 bases, with 12 bases separating them. Germline loops: CDR1 MDHEN, CDR2 SYDVKM. The CDR3 bases are TGTGCCAGCAGTTTGGACAGAGGGGACTACACCTTC. It codes for CASSLDRGDYTF.

The genes are TRBV11-2 and TRBJ1-3; D possibly corresponds to TRBD1 (6 bases). The germline gives CDR1 SGHAT, CDR2 FQNNGV. The V gene lost 0 bases and the J gene lost 4 bases, with 10 bases spanning the gap. The CDR3 extends over 15 amino acids. As DNA, the CDR3 is TGTGCCAGCAGCTTAGATGGGGGCATCGGAAACACCATATATTTT. It encodes CASSLDGGIGNTIYF.

The chain uses TRBV5-1 and TRBJ2-5, with a weak D call TRBD2 (5 bases). Germline V CDR1 and CDR2: SGHRS, YFSETQ. The CDR3 totals 15 residues. The V end lost 6 bases, the J end lost 0 bases, and 15 bases lay between the germline ends. This CDR3 reads CASTIQGRNQETQYF. CDR3 bases: TGCGCCAGCACCATACAAGGGAGAAACCAAGAGACCCAGTACTTC.

The V and J genes are TRBV29-1 and TRBJ1-2; the match to TRBD1 covers 10 bases. The germline CDR1 and CDR2 sequences are SQVTM and ANQGSEA. CDR3 length equals 13 residues. J lost 4 bases, V lost 6 bases, and 5 bases had no gene match. The DNA of the CDR3 is TGCAGCGTGCCGGGACAGGGGAGCTATGGCTACACCTTC. Translated: CSVPGQGSYGYTF.

The chain recombines TRBV30 with TRBJ1-5; D gene unclear. Per germline, CDR1 GTSNPN and CDR2 SVGIG (reference sequence). V was clipped by 2 bases and J by 4 bases, with 9 bases between them. This CDR3 has 13 amino acids. This CDR3 is CAWSSHPNQPQHF. In DNA, the CDR3 is TGTGCCTGGAGTAGCCATCCAAATCAGCCCCAGCATTTT.

The chain is built from TRBV4-1 and TRBJ1-4; D gene ambiguous. Germline assignment: CDR1 MGHRA and CDR2 YSYEKL. Trimming left V 2 bases short and J 4 bases short, with 5 bases between. This CDR3 spans 13 amino acids. The CDR3 region is CASSQFFNEKLFF. CDR3 nucleotide sequence: TGCGCCAGCAGCCAATTCTTTAATGAAAAACTGTTTTTT.

The chain is built from TRBV2 and TRBJ1-1; TRBD1 matches at 7 bases. There are 12 residues in the CDR3. V lost 10 bases, J lost 6 bases, and 8 bases stayed unmatched. CDR1 is SNHLY and CDR2 is FYNNEI in the germline V gene. CDR3 amino acids: CAIRGGIPEAFF. The CDR3 bases are TGTGCCATCAGGGGGGGGATCCCTGAAGCTTTCTTT.

This rearrangement joins TRBV12-3 or TRBV12-4 to TRBJ1-2; D is unresolved. The V gene lost 3 bases and the J gene lost 8 bases, with 7 bases spanning the gap. The CDR3 is made up of 11 amino acids. CDR3: CASSFSSGYTF. The CDR3 bases are TGTGCCAGCAGTTTTTCAAGCGGCTACACCTTC.

CDR3 sequence: CASSLSGQGNEKLFF. The CDR3 DNA sequence: TGTGCCAGCAGCTTATCGGGACAGGGGAATGAAAAACTGTTTTTT. This rearrangement joins TRBV7-6 to TRBJ1-4; 10 bases match TRBD1. Germline CDR1 and CDR2: SGHVS and FNYEAQ. The length of the CDR3 is 15 residues. Trimming cost V 2 bases and J 5 bases; bases outside gene matches: 2.

The V call is TRBV7-2, the J call TRBJ2-3; TRBD2 agrees at 13 bases. Looked up from germline, CDR1 is SGHTA and CDR2 is FQGNSA. CDR3 length: 15 amino acids. V gave up 1 base and J gave up 8 bases; unmatched junction bases: 3. DNA for the CDR3: TGTGCCAGCAGCTTAGGGACTAGCGGGGGTGCTACGCAGTATTTT. Amino acid sequence: CASSLGTSGGATQYF.

The J gene is TRBJ1-6, the V gene TRBV6-1; 7 bases match TRBD1. Losses at the gene ends were 3 bases for V and 14 bases for J; bases not matched to a gene: 16. CDR1 is MNHNS and CDR2 is SASEGT in the germline V gene. The CDR3 covers 16 residues. CDR3: CASSDRQGYLTASLHF. In DNA, the CDR3 is TGTGCCAGCAGTGACAGACAGGGATACCTAACAGCATCCCTCCACTTT.

The chain couples TRBV2 to TRBJ1-4, with TRBD1 matching 8 bases. V was clipped by 5 bases and J by 7 bases; unmatched bases: 6. Per the germline V gene, CDR1 is SNHLY and CDR2 is FYNNEI. The CDR3 has 14 residues. DNA of the CDR3: TGTGCCAGCAGTCAGGACAGGGAGACTGAAAAACTGTTTTTT. It translates to CASSQDRETEKLFF.

This chain connects TRBV5-5 to TRBJ1-2, with 12 positions matching TRBD1. This CDR3 has 16 amino acids. With 0 bases clipped from V and 5 bases from J, the junction kept 5 bases outside the gene matches. Germline CDR1 reads SGHKS; CDR2 reads YYEKEE (reference sequence). Written as DNA, the CDR3 is TGTGCCAGCAGCTTGGAGAGGGGACAGGGGGCATATGGCTACACCTTC. This gives the protein CASSLERGQGAYGYTF.

The rearrangement uses TRBV7-2 and TRBJ2-5, with TRBD2 matching over 7 bases. The germline V gene encodes CDR1 SGHTA and CDR2 FQGNSA. The CDR3 sequence is 16 residues long. The J segment lost 2 bases and the V segment lost 6 bases, leaving 12 bases of the junction unmatched. CDR3 protein: CASRLAAGVGQETQYF. CDR3 DNA sequence: TGTGCCAGCAGACTAGCTGCGGGGGTGGGTCAAGAGACCCAGTACTTC. The full variable domain, its missing parts supplied by reference TRBV7-2 and TRBJ2-5, is GAGVSQSPSNKVTEKGKDVELRCDPISGHTALYWYRQSLGQGLEFLIYFQGNSAPDKSGLPSDRFSAERTGGSVSTLTIQRTQQEDSAVYLCASRLAAGVGQETQYFGPGTRLLVL.

The chain employs TRBV7-9 and TRBJ2-1; 8 nucleotides align to TRBD1. The CDR3 is 15 amino acids. CDR1 and CDR2 from the germline V gene are SEHNR and FQNEAQ (reference sequence). J lost 7 bases, V lost 4 bases, and 9 bases had no gene match. CDR3 residues: CASSYRTGQENEQFF. For the CDR3, the DNA is TGTGCCAGCAGCTACCGGACAGGGCAAGAGAATGAGCAGTTCTTC.

The rearrangement joins TRBV19 to TRBJ1-5; D might be TRBD1 (6 bases). The germline V gene has CDR1 LNHDA and CDR2 SQIVND (reference sequence). The germline V and J ends were trimmed by 5 bases and 5 bases, with 10 bases remaining between them. The CDR3 extends over 13 amino acids. In nucleotides, the CDR3 is TGTGCCAGTAGTCTACAGGGACATCAGCCCCAGCATTTT. Protein sequence: CASSLQGHQPQHF.

This rearrangement joins TRBV28 to TRBJ1-4, with TRBD1 identical over 9 bases. Germline V CDR1 and CDR2: MDHEN, SYDVKM. The CDR3 totals 15 residues. V lost 6 bases to trimming and J lost 4 bases; unmatched junction nucleotides: 6. The CDR3 bases are TGTGCCAGCAGCTTGGGGGACAGGGATAATGAAAAACTGTTTTTT. This gives the protein CASSLGDRDNEKLFF.

The genes are TRBV9 and TRBJ1-3, with D unresolved. Trimming cost V 4 bases and J 2 bases, with 16 bases left between them. Per germline, CDR1 SGDLS and CDR2 YYNGEE. CDR3 size: 16 residues. CDR3 in amino acids: CASSPTDTSPGNTIYF. The CDR3 DNA is TGTGCCAGCAGCCCCACCGACACGAGTCCTGGAAACACCATATATTTT.

This clone was detected only a few times. The V call is TRBV15, the J call TRBJ1-6, with D possibly TRBD1 on 5 matching bases. The V end lost 0 bases, the J end lost 5 bases, and 14 bases lay between the germline ends. This CDR3 is 17 amino acids long. Per germline, CDR1 LNHNV and CDR2 YYDKDF (reference sequence). The DNA of the CDR3 is TGTGCCACCAGCAGAGATGGGAGGGGACCAAATAATTCACCCCTCCACTTT. Translating it yields CATSRDGRGPNNSPLHF.

The chain uses TRBV27 and TRBJ2-3, with TRBD2 matching over 9 bases. Germline V gene data show CDR1 as MNHEY and CDR2 as SMNVEV (reference sequence). Trimming took 5 bases from V and 4 from J; bases not matched to a gene: 4. CDR3 length equals 14 residues. CDR3 DNA sequence: TGTGCCAGCAGTCTAGCGGGGTTGGCAGATACGCAGTATTTT. Translated, it gives CASSLAGLADTQYF.

The V call is TRBV18, the J call TRBJ1-5; TRBD1 is a possible D gene (6 bases). Trimming cost V 2 bases and J 5 bases, with 7 bases left between them. This CDR3 is built from 13 residues. CDR1 is KGHSH and CDR2 is LQKENI in the germline V gene. The CDR3 DNA follows: TGTGCCAGCTCACCATACAGGGATCAGCCCCAGCATTTT. As protein: CASSPYRDQPQHF.

The chain's CDR3 is CASSPLAGGVNEQFF. The CDR3 bases are TGTGCCAGCAGCCCTCTAGCGGGGGGCGTCAATGAGCAGTTCTTC. V is TRBV2 and J is TRBJ2-1, with TRBD2 identical over 11 bases. The CDR3 runs to 15 residues. Trimming cost V 6 bases and J 6 bases; bases outside gene matches: 7. The germline CDR1 and CDR2 sequences are SNHLY and FYNNEI. The full variable domain, in which reference TRBV2 and TRBJ2-1 provide the parts outside the CDR3, is EPEVTQTPSHQVTQMGQEVILRCVPISNHLYFYWYRQILGQKVEFLVSFYNNEISEKSEIFDDQFSVERPDGSNFTLKIRSTKLEDSAMYFCASSPLAGGVNEQFFGPGTRLTVL.

V usage is TRBV4-2 and J usage is TRBJ2-3; D is undetermined. Germline V CDR1 and CDR2: LGHNA, YNFKEQ. This CDR3 is built from 14 residues. Between the trimmed V and J ends, which lost 2 bases and 2 bases, there was a span of 8 bases. CDR3 in amino acids: CASSQSIYTDTQYF. CDR3 DNA sequence: TGTGCCAGCAGCCAATCTATATACACAGATACGCAGTATTTT.

The chain links TRBV5-4 to TRBJ1-1, with D unresolved. The V and J ends lost 1 base and 1 base respectively, with 11 bases between them. Germline values: CDR1 SGHNT, CDR2 YYREEE (reference sequence). The CDR3 totals 15 residues. The CDR3 region has the DNA TGTGCCAGCAGCTTGTTCGGAAACAGGAACACTGAAGCTTTCTTT. Translating gives CASSLFGNRNTEAFF. Full variable domain (outside the CDR3, taken from reference TRBV5-4 and TRBJ1-1): ETGVTQSPTHLIKTRGQQVTLRCSSQSGHNTVSWYQQALGQGPQFIFQYYREEENGRGNFPPRFSGLQFPNYSSELNVNALELDDSALYLCASSLFGNRNTEAFFGQGTRLTVV.

The genes are TRBV27 and TRBJ2-1; 7 bases fit TRBD2. This CDR3 has 11 residues. With 8 bases clipped from V and 10 bases from J, the junction kept 5 bases outside the gene matches. Germline V gives CDR1 MNHEY, CDR2 SMNVEV (reference sequence). As DNA, the CDR3 is TGTGCCAGCCGGGGGGACGGGGAGCAGTTCTTC. It codes for CASRGDGEQFF.

A single count supports this clone. V is TRBV25-1 and J is TRBJ2-3, with TRBD1 as a possible D gene (6 bases). Germline V CDR1 and CDR2: MGHDK, SYGVNS. V was pared by 1 base and J by 6 bases, with 17 bases between. This CDR3 contains 16 residues. DNA of the CDR3: TGTGCCAGCAGTGAATTCCACGGGCAGGGGAAGGATACGCAGTATTTT. Protein: CASSEFHGQGKDTQYF.

The table lists this clone with a few counts. This chain links TRBV4-1 with TRBJ1-5; 7 positions match TRBD1. The CDR3 loop spans 16 amino acids. Looked up from germline, CDR1 is MGHRA and CDR2 is YSYEKL. Germline trimming cut 1 base from V and 3 bases from J; bases unmatched to any gene: 6. CDR3 protein: CASSQVRGQNNQPQHF. As DNA, the CDR3 is TGCGCCAGCAGCCAAGTAAGGGGACAGAACAATCAGCCCCAGCATTTT.

This chain joins TRBV2 and TRBJ2-2; 9 bases line up with TRBD2. The CDR3 is made up of 14 amino acids. Germline V gene lookup returns CDR1 SNHLY and CDR2 FYNNEI. DNA of the CDR3: TGTGCAAGTATCGGCGGGGGGGCCCCCGGGGAGCTGTTTTTT. The encoded protein is CASIGGGAPGELFF.